What follows are 23 T cell receptor beta chains derived from one specimen sequenced in a study of human T cells and chemical hapten exposure. Each CDR3 protein gets one entry after TCRdb re-called the RACE reads with MiXCR. The table records 65,000 to 70,000 distinct CDR3 sequences, 9.5% to 12% of them present only once. Time point reported: pre-sensitization, week 0. Documented treatment: therapeutic diphenylcyclopropenone sensitization with weekly scalp DPC. The sequencing used whole blood, collected in connection with sensitization to the hapten diphenylcyclopropenone (DPC). The receptors derive from a woman between 45 and 60 years old with alopecia areata. Some clones in this sample may be carry-over from other donors' samples.

There are many counts of this clonotype. This sequence joins TRBV9 and TRBJ2-7; 8 bases align to TRBD1. V lost 4 bases, J lost 6 bases, and 6 bases stayed unmatched. Germline V lookup: CDR1 SGDLS, CDR2 YYNGEE. The CDR3 runs 13 residues. The CDR3 sequence is CASSPRTGSEQYF. CDR3 DNA sequence: TGTGCCAGCAGCCCGCGGACAGGGAGCGAGCAGTACTTC.

The gene calls are TRBV2 and TRBJ2-1, with 9 bases identical to TRBD2. This CDR3 spans 13 amino acids. Trimming removed 6 bases from V and 9 bases from J; junction bases left unmatched: 6. Germline values: CDR1 SNHLY, CDR2 FYNNEI. In DNA form, the CDR3 reads TGTGCCAGCAGACTAGCGGGCAGGGGTGAGCAGTTCTTC. It encodes CASRLAGRGEQFF.

This clonotype was recorded at least ten times. The chain employs TRBV2 and TRBJ1-5; TRBD1 matches 10 bases. Germline loops: CDR1 SNHLY, CDR2 FYNNEI. This CDR3 is 15 amino acids long. Germline trimming cut 5 bases from V and 4 bases from J; bases unmatched to any gene: 5. Here the CDR3 reads CASSLTGGSNQPQHF. In DNA form, the CDR3 reads TGTGCCAGCAGTCTGACAGGGGGCAGTAATCAGCCCCAGCATTTT.

In this sample, this clonotype turned up many times. The V call is TRBV28, the J call TRBJ1-1, with D uncertain. The germline V gene has CDR1 MDHEN and CDR2 SYDVKM. CDR3 length equals 12 residues. V lost 5 bases, J lost 8 bases, and 12 bases lay in between. The CDR3 DNA reads as TGTGCCAGCAGTGACCCCATCTTAGAAGCTTTCTTT. This sequence encodes CASSDPILEAFF.

In its sample, this clonotype was seen many times. The V gene is TRBV3-1, the J gene TRBJ1-3, with 8 bases lining up with TRBD1. Germline V CDR1 and CDR2: LGHDT, YNNKEL (reference sequence). The CDR3 length is 15 residues. V was clipped by 1 base and J by 4 bases; unmatched bases: 3. In nucleotides, the CDR3 is TGTGCCAGCAGCCAAGGTTCAGGGGGCGGAAACACCATATATTTT. Translated: CASSQGSGGGNTIYF. Using reference TRBV3-1 and TRBJ1-3 for the parts outside the CDR3, the full variable domain is DTAVSQTPKYLVTQMGNDKSIKCEQNLGHDTMYWYKQDSKKFLKIMFSYNNKELIINETVPNRFSPKSPDKAHLNLHINSLELGDSAVYFCASSQGSGGGNTIYFGEGSWLTVV.

The chain couples TRBV9 to TRBJ2-2; D ambiguous. The CDR3 loop spans 14 amino acids. Trimming took 5 bases from V and 1 from J, leaving 9 bases between them. Germline V gives CDR1 SGDLS, CDR2 YYNGEE. This chain's CDR3 is CASREFRNTGELFF. The CDR3 DNA reads as TGTGCCAGCAGAGAGTTCAGGAACACCGGGGAGCTGTTTTTT. The full variable domain, in which reference TRBV9 and TRBJ2-2 provide the parts outside the CDR3, is DSGVTQTPKHLITATGQRVTLRCSPRSGDLSVYWYQQSLDQGLQFLIQYYNGEERAKGNILERFSAQQFPDLHSELNLSSLELGDSALYFCASREFRNTGELFFGEGSRLTVL.

The gene calls are TRBV9 and TRBJ2-7; 8 positions agree with TRBD2. V lost 0 bases and J lost 0; bases outside the gene matches: 11. Germline V gives CDR1 SGDLS, CDR2 YYNGEE. There are 18 residues in the CDR3. The CDR3 DNA follows: TGTGCCAGCAGCGTAGGACTAGCGACAACCTCTCCCTCCTACGAGCAGTACTTC. Residues: CASSVGLATTSPSYEQYF. The full variable domain, rest sourced from reference TRBV9 and TRBJ2-7, is DSGVTQTPKHLITATGQRVTLRCSPRSGDLSVYWYQQSLDQGLQFLIQYYNGEERAKGNILERFSAQQFPDLHSELNLSSLELGDSALYFCASSVGLATTSPSYEQYFGPGTRLTVT.

This clonotype has a handful of counts. J is TRBJ2-3 and V is TRBV11-2; 11 positions agree with TRBD2. This CDR3 spans 16 amino acids. The germline V gene has CDR1 SGHAT and CDR2 FQNNGV. Trimming removed 1 base from V and 4 bases from J; junction bases left unmatched: 4. CDR3 sequence reads: CASSLGGSGGADTQYF. CDR3 nucleotides: TGTGCCAGCAGCTTAGGTGGTAGCGGGGGGGCAGATACGCAGTATTTT.

This clonotype was seen many times. V gene TRBV5-1 combines with J gene TRBJ2-1, with TRBD2 matching 7 bases. This CDR3 comprises 17 residues. Germline V gene data show CDR1 as SGHRS and CDR2 as YFSETQ. V was clipped by 1 base and J by 3 bases; unmatched bases: 10. CDR3 region: CASSLNLPSGYYNEQFF. CDR3 nucleotide sequence: TGCGCCAGCAGCTTGAACTTGCCTAGCGGTTACTACAATGAGCAGTTCTTC.

There are many counts of this clonotype. The CDR3 region is CASSRTARNTGELFF. The CDR3 nucleotides are TGTGCCAGCAGCCGGACGGCCCGCAACACCGGGGAGCTGTTTTTT. The chain combines TRBV28 with TRBJ2-2; the D is unclear. V was clipped by 6 bases and J by 2 bases, with 13 bases between them. Germline loops: CDR1 MDHEN, CDR2 SYDVKM. The CDR3 contains 15 residues.

This clonotype was counted at least ten times. The chain recombines TRBV4-2 with TRBJ2-4; 10 positions agree with TRBD2. The CDR3 runs to 20 residues. The ends lost 0 bases at V and 1 base at J; junction bases unmatched: 12. CDR1 is LGHNA, CDR2 YNFKEQ, per germline. In DNA form, the CDR3 reads TGTGCCAGCAGCCAAGATGGGGATAGCGGGAGGAGTTTGGCCAAAAACATTCAGTACTTC. Protein sequence: CASSQDGDSGRSLAKNIQYF.

This clonotype was found many times. This chain uses TRBV5-1 with TRBJ1-1, with 9 nucleotides matching TRBD1. The CDR3 has 14 amino acids. Germline V CDR1 and CDR2: SGHRS, YFSETQ. V lost 1 base, J lost 4 bases, and 2 bases stayed unmatched. Written as DNA, the CDR3 is TGCGCCAGCAGCTTGACAGGGGGCGGCACTGAAGCTTTCTTT. Translation gives CASSLTGGGTEAFF.

The J gene is TRBJ1-1, the V gene TRBV6-6; the D gene is possibly TRBD1 (5 bases). Trimming stripped 2 bases from V and 3 bases from J, with 7 bases between. Germline V lookup: CDR1 MNHNY, CDR2 SVGAGI (reference sequence). This CDR3 contains 13 residues. Here the CDR3 DNA reads TGTGCCAGCAGTTACCAGGGAGACACTGAAGCTTTCTTT. Translation: CASSYQGDTEAFF.

The chain recombines TRBV29-1 with TRBJ2-2; D may match TRBD1 or TRBD2 (5 bases each). Germline V gene sequence: CDR1 SQVTM, CDR2 ANQGSEA. Between the trimmed V and J ends, which lost 0 bases and 0 bases, there was a span of 14 bases. The CDR3 runs 17 residues. CDR3 sequence reads: CSVEDVWGPSNTGELFF. In DNA, the CDR3 is TGCAGCGTTGAAGATGTCTGGGGACCATCGAACACCGGGGAGCTGTTTTTT.

Only a few counts were recorded for this clonotype. The J gene is TRBJ1-2, the V gene TRBV28, with D possibly being TRBD1 (6 bases). CDR3 length: 15 amino acids. The V gene lost 4 bases and the J gene lost 5 bases, with 17 bases spanning the gap. Germline V gene lookup returns CDR1 MDHEN and CDR2 SYDVKM. The CDR3 DNA reads TGTGCCAGCAGTTCCCACCCCGGGACACCTTATGGCTACACCTTC. This sequence encodes CASSSHPGTPYGYTF.

The rearrangement uses TRBV11-2 and TRBJ2-3, with TRBD1 as a possible D gene (5 bases). Germline loops: CDR1 SGHAT, CDR2 FQNNGV. Deletions cut 4 bases from V and 5 bases from J, with 16 bases between. The CDR3 contains 15 residues. CDR3 sequence reads: CASSSRAQGLDTQYF. The CDR3 DNA is TGTGCCAGCAGCTCCCGGGCCCAGGGTTTAGATACGCAGTATTTT.

This clonotype has ten or more counts. The rearrangement uses TRBV5-1 and TRBJ1-1; possibly TRBD1 for D (6 bases). The germline gives CDR1 SGHRS, CDR2 YFSETQ. Between the trimmed V and J ends, which lost 2 bases and 0 bases, there was a span of 8 bases. The CDR3 runs 14 residues. The DNA for the CDR3 is TGCGCCAGCAGCTTTGGGGGCTTGAACACTGAAGCTTTCTTT. Protein sequence: CASSFGGLNTEAFF.

This clonotype was counted a few times. J is TRBJ1-5 and V is TRBV11-2, with D unclear. The V end was cut by 5 bases, the J end by 2 bases, with 16 bases between. CDR1 SGHAT and CDR2 FQNNGV come from the germline V gene. The CDR3 is made up of 16 amino acids. The CDR3 coding sequence is TGTGCCAGCAGCCACGGAGGGAGCCTCGGCAATCAGCCCCAGCATTTT. Translating gives CASSHGGSLGNQPQHF. Together with reference TRBV11-2 and TRBJ1-5, the CDR3 gives the full variable domain: EAGVAQSPRYKIIEKRQSVAFWCNPISGHATLYWYQQILGQGPKLLIQFQNNGVVDDSQLPKDRFSAERLKGVDSTLKIQPAKLEDSAVYLCASSHGGSLGNQPQHFGDGTRLSIL.

Details on this clonotype: A junction boundary mismatches the germline segment, possibly from a read error. The rearrangement joins TRBV7-7 to TRBJ2-3; D gene unclear. CDR3 length equals 15 residues. CDR1 and CDR2 from the germline V gene are SSHAT and FNYEAQ (reference sequence). The CDR3 region has the DNA TGTGCTAGCAGCTTAGCCCTCCCTAGCACAGATACGCAGTATTTT. Protein product: CASSLALPSTDTQYF.

This clonotype was counted ten times or more. The chain is built from TRBV7-9 and TRBJ1-4; D unclear. Germline V gene sequence: CDR1 SEHNR, CDR2 FQNEAQ (reference sequence). Trimming left V 5 bases short and J 2 bases short, with 12 bases between. There are 15 residues in the CDR3. The CDR3 protein is CASSLDGATNEKLFF. CDR3 coding DNA: TGTGCCAGCAGCCTAGACGGCGCCACTAATGAAAAACTGTTTTTT.

The chain is built from TRBV27 and TRBJ2-6, with TRBD1 identical over 8 bases. Germline loops: CDR1 MNHEY, CDR2 SMNVEV (reference sequence). The V and J ends lost 6 bases and 3 bases, in that order; junction bases with no gene match: 10. The CDR3 length is 17 residues. CDR3 sequence: CASSIGAGGFGANVLTF. CDR3 nucleotides: TGTGCCAGCAGCATAGGGGCAGGGGGCTTTGGGGCCAACGTCCTGACTTTC.

The chain recombines TRBV2 with TRBJ2-7, with D possibly matching TRBD2 (6 bases). Trimming took off 6 bases at V and 6 bases at J, with 12 bases between the two ends. The CDR3 extends over 12 amino acids. In germline, CDR1 is SNHLY, CDR2 FYNNEI. Here the CDR3 DNA reads TGTGCCAGCAGGGGGGACTCGAGCGAGCAGTACTTC. This translates into CASRGDSSEQYF.

This clonotype was picked up many times. This chain joins TRBV7-2 and TRBJ1-4; TRBD1 agrees at 7 bases. The germline CDR1 and CDR2 sequences are SGHTA and FQGNSA. V was pared by 2 bases and J by 0 bases, with 3 bases of the junction left unmatched. The CDR3 has 16 amino acids. The chain's CDR3 is CASSLRQGATNEKLFF. The CDR3 coding sequence is TGTGCCAGCAGCTTACGTCAGGGGGCAACTAATGAAAAACTGTTTTTT.